Listed below are T cell receptor beta chains from one sample, sequenced in a study of glioma-infiltrating T cells. TCRdb re-analysed the multiplex PCR reads in MiXCR, keeping a single row per CDR3 protein. The repertoire holds some 120,000 distinct CDR3 sequences, with less than 30% as singletons. The sequencing input was glioma tissue, nonneoplastic brain tissue, or PBMCs (not recorded which). The receptors originated from a human donor with low-grade glioma or glioblastoma, undergoing nonglioma brain surgery, or in good health (not recorded which). Both conserved end residues are part of each CDR3. A D gene is named only where the DNA matches it firmly. Expanded clones get a size class; other rows say once, few or many, or leave the size out.

clone size: many; V gene: TRBV28; J gene: TRBJ1-6; D gene: -; CDR3 length: 14; CDR3 protein: CASSLWVYNSPLHF; CDR3 DNA: TGTGCCAGCAGTTTATGGGTTTATAATTCACCCCTCCACTTT
clone size: many; V gene: TRBV20-1; J gene: TRBJ1-3; D gene: TRBD1; CDR3 length: 14; CDR3 protein: CSAARTGSGNTIYF; CDR3 DNA: TGCAGTGCTGCCCGGACAGGCTCTGGAAACACCATATATTTT
clone size: many; V gene: TRBV10-3; J gene: TRBJ2-5; D gene: -; CDR3 length: 19; CDR3 protein: CASLNPLGASGSYQETQYF; CDR3 DNA: TGTGCTTCCCTCAATCCCCTGGGGGCTAGCGGATCGTACCAAGAGACCCAGTACTTC
clone size: few; V gene: TRBV12-3/TRBV12-4; J gene: TRBJ1-3; D gene: -; CDR3 length: 15; CDR3 protein: CASSFGHSTMDTIYF; CDR3 DNA: TGTGCCAGCAGTTTTGGCCATTCAACGATGGACACCATATATTTT
clone size: few; V gene: TRBV6-6; J gene: TRBJ1-5; D gene: TRBD1; CDR3 length: 18; CDR3 protein: CASSYSRDRGHSNQPQHF; CDR3 DNA: TGTGCCAGCAGTTACTCCCGGGACAGGGGGCATAGCAATCAGCCCCAGCATTTT
clone size: few; V gene: TRBV9; J gene: TRBJ2-6; D gene: -; CDR3 length: 18; CDR3 protein: CASSVFGTQASGANVLTF; CDR3 DNA: TGTGCCAGCAGCGTATTTGGGACCCAAGCTTCTGGGGCCAACGTCCTGACTTTC
clone size: many; V gene: TRBV20-1; J gene: TRBJ2-5; D gene: -; CDR3 length: 9; CDR3 protein: CSAKQGRVF; CDR3 DNA: TGCAGTGCTAAGCAGGGACGCGTCTTC
clone size: -; V gene: TRBV7-9; J gene: TRBJ2-1; D gene: TRBD2; CDR3 length: 23; CDR3 protein: CASSLPRGGNKILAREGSNEQFF; CDR3 DNA: TGTGCCAGCAGCTTGCCCCGAGGCGGCAACAAGATACTAGCTCGGGAGGGCTCCAATGAGCAGTTCTTC
clone size: many; V gene: TRBV11-1; J gene: TRBJ2-7; D gene: TRBD1; CDR3 length: 14; CDR3 protein: CASSQDRESYEQYF; CDR3 DNA: TGTGCCAGCAGCCAGGACAGGGAGTCCTACGAGCAGTACTTC
clone size: many; V gene: TRBV4-3; J gene: TRBJ2-7; D gene: -; CDR3 length: 15; CDR3 protein: CASSRGAGGTYEQYF; CDR3 DNA: TGCGCCAGCAGCCGGGGGGCAGGCGGGACCTACGAGCAGTACTTC
clone size: many; V gene: TRBV6-1; J gene: TRBJ2-7; D gene: -; CDR3 length: 13; CDR3 protein: CASSQTGLYEQYF; CDR3 DNA: TGTGCCAGCAGTCAAACAGGGTTATACGAGCAGTACTTC
clone size: many; V gene: TRBV4-1; J gene: TRBJ1-2; D gene: -; CDR3 length: 16; CDR3 protein: CASSQDWARWGDGYTF; CDR3 DNA: TGCGCCAGCAGCCAAGATTGGGCACGGTGGGGGGATGGCTACACCTTC
clone size: many; V gene: TRBV6-1; J gene: TRBJ1-2; D gene: -; CDR3 length: 14; CDR3 protein: CASSQRGTNYGYTF; CDR3 DNA: TGTGCCAGCAGCCAACGGGGCACTAACTATGGCTACACCTTC
clone size: many; V gene: TRBV7-2; J gene: TRBJ1-4; D gene: -; CDR3 length: 15; CDR3 protein: CASSFFGNREEKLFF; CDR3 DNA: TGTGCCAGCAGCTTTTTTGGCAACAGAGAAGAAAAACTGTTTTTT
clone size: many; V gene: TRBV4-1; J gene: TRBJ2-1; D gene: -; CDR3 length: 17; CDR3 protein: CASSQELTEDTYNEQFF; CDR3 DNA: TGCGCCAGCAGTCAAGAGCTCACAGAAGATACCTACAATGAGCAGTTCTTC
clone size: many; V gene: TRBV14; J gene: TRBJ2-5; D gene: TRBD1; CDR3 length: 16; CDR3 protein: CASSQNTRGRRETQYF; CDR3 DNA: TGTGCCAGCAGCCAAAATACCAGGGGGCGCCGGGAGACCCAGTACTTC
clone size: -; V gene: TRBV19; J gene: TRBJ2-2; D gene: -; CDR3 length: 15; CDR3 protein: CASTSAKRRTGELFF; CDR3 DNA: TGTGCCAGTACCTCCGCAAAGCGTCGGACCGGGGAGCTGTTTTTT
clone size: -; V gene: TRBV18; J gene: TRBJ2-1; D gene: -; CDR3 length: 16; CDR3 protein: CASSPPGRETYNEQFF; CDR3 DNA: TGTGCCAGCTCACCACCGGGACGGGAGACCTACAATGAGCAGTTCTTC
clone size: many; V gene: TRBV7-2; J gene: TRBJ2-5; D gene: -; CDR3 length: 16; CDR3 protein: CASSLNGRTERETQYF; CDR3 DNA: TGTGCCAGCAGCTTAAACGGGCGGACAGAGCGCGAGACCCAGTACTTC
clone size: -; V gene: TRBV4-1; J gene: TRBJ1-2; D gene: -; CDR3 length: 15; CDR3 protein: CASRQTGGAWYGYTF; CDR3 DNA: TGCGCCAGCAGACAAACGGGGGGGGCTTGGTATGGCTACACCTTC
clone size: many; V gene: TRBV12-3/TRBV12-4; J gene: TRBJ2-3; D gene: -; CDR3 length: 15; CDR3 protein: CASRSTGDWQDTQYF; CDR3 DNA: TGTGCCAGCAGGTCCACAGGGGACTGGCAAGATACGCAGTATTTT
clone size: many; V gene: TRBV4-1; J gene: TRBJ1-2; D gene: -; CDR3 length: 15; CDR3 protein: CASSQGTPSGYGYTF; CDR3 DNA: TGCGCCAGCAGCCAGGGTACACCCTCAGGGTATGGCTACACCTTC
clone size: once; V gene: TRBV12-3/TRBV12-4; J gene: TRBJ1-5; D gene: TRBD1; CDR3 length: 14; CDR3 protein: CASNLGQGNQPQHF; CDR3 DNA: TGTGCCAGCAATCTCGGACAGGGAAATCAGCCCCAGCATTTT
clone size: -; V gene: TRBV4-1; J gene: TRBJ2-1; D gene: -; CDR3 length: 15; CDR3 protein: CASSRDPYSYNEQFF; CDR3 DNA: TGCGCCAGCAGCCGAGATCCCTACTCCTACAATGAGCAGTTCTTC
clone size: few; V gene: TRBV19; J gene: TRBJ1-2; D gene: TRBD1; CDR3 length: 15; CDR3 protein: CASSTDRGGNYGYTF; CDR3 DNA: TGTGCCAGTAGTACCGACAGGGGCGGTAACTATGGCTACACCTTC
clone size: many; V gene: TRBV7-2; J gene: TRBJ1-2; D gene: -; CDR3 length: 12; CDR3 protein: CASSLRDYGYTF; CDR3 DNA: TGTGCCAGCAGCTTAAGGGACTATGGCTACACCTTC
clone size: -; V gene: TRBV2; J gene: TRBJ1-2; D gene: -; CDR3 length: 17; CDR3 protein: CASRVIGPSLRNYGYTF; CDR3 DNA: TGTGCCAGCAGGGTGATCGGGCCATCACTCCGAAACTATGGCTACACCTTC
clone size: many; V gene: TRBV24-1; J gene: TRBJ2-1; D gene: -; CDR3 length: 16; CDR3 protein: CATSDSLATSLNEQFF; CDR3 DNA: TGTGCCACCAGTGACTCCCTAGCGACATCCCTAAATGAGCAGTTCTTC
clone size: few; V gene: TRBV29-1; J gene: TRBJ2-3; D gene: TRBD2; CDR3 length: 15; CDR3 protein: CSVQGLAGATDTQYF; CDR3 DNA: TGCAGCGTTCAGGGACTAGCGGGAGCCACAGATACGCAGTATTTT
clone size: many; V gene: TRBV10-3; J gene: TRBJ2-1; D gene: -; CDR3 length: 15; CDR3 protein: CATGVGGGAYNEQFF; CDR3 DNA: TGTGCCACCGGGGTTGGAGGCGGGGCGTACAATGAGCAGTTCTTC
clone size: many; V gene: TRBV10-3; J gene: TRBJ1-5; D gene: -; CDR3 length: 15; CDR3 protein: CAISESPGSNQPQHF; CDR3 DNA: TGTGCCATCAGTGAGTCTCCAGGGAGCAATCAGCCCCAGCATTTT
clone size: few; V gene: TRBV11-2; J gene: TRBJ2-5; D gene: -; CDR3 length: 15; CDR3 protein: CASTAFGEPQETQYF; CDR3 DNA: TGTGCCAGCACCGCTTTCGGGGAACCTCAAGAGACCCAGTACTTC
clone size: -; V gene: TRBV14; J gene: TRBJ2-2; D gene: -; CDR3 length: 18; CDR3 protein: CASSQDIWETANTGELFF; CDR3 DNA: TGTGCCAGCAGCCAAGATATCTGGGAGACCGCGAACACCGGGGAGCTGTTTTTT
clone size: -; V gene: TRBV5-4; J gene: TRBJ1-6; D gene: -; CDR3 length: 15; CDR3 protein: CASSAPGSLNSPLHF; CDR3 DNA: TGTGCCAGCAGCGCCCCAGGATCTCTTAATTCACCCCTCCACTTT
clone size: once; V gene: TRBV12-3/TRBV12-4; J gene: TRBJ2-7; D gene: -; CDR3 length: 11; CDR3 protein: CASSLGDGQYF; CDR3 DNA: TGTGCCAGCAGTTTAGGAGACGGGCAGTACTTC
clone size: -; V gene: TRBV7-9; J gene: TRBJ1-2; D gene: TRBD1; CDR3 length: 14; CDR3 protein: CASTQPGQVYGYTF; CDR3 DNA: TGTGCCAGCACCCAACCGGGACAGGTCTATGGCTACACCTTC
clone size: many; V gene: TRBV28; J gene: TRBJ1-5; D gene: TRBD1; CDR3 length: 16; CDR3 protein: CASSLGRGQGNQPQHF; CDR3 DNA: TGTGCCAGCAGTTTAGGCAGGGGGCAGGGAAATCAGCCCCAGCATTTT
clone size: many; V gene: TRBV11-2; J gene: TRBJ2-7; D gene: -; CDR3 length: 12; CDR3 protein: CASSGGTYEQYF; CDR3 DNA: TGTGCCAGCAGTGGAGGGACATACGAGCAGTACTTC
clone size: few; V gene: TRBV5-6; J gene: TRBJ2-7; D gene: TRBD1; CDR3 length: 13; CDR3 protein: CASSWTGIVEQYF; CDR3 DNA: TGTGCCAGCAGCTGGACAGGGATTGTTGAGCAGTACTTC
clone size: many; V gene: TRBV6-1; J gene: TRBJ2-7; D gene: -; CDR3 length: 14; CDR3 protein: CASSPGRRTYEQYF; CDR3 DNA: TGTGCCAGCAGTCCGGGACGTCGAACCTACGAGCAGTACTTC
clone size: -; V gene: TRBV4-2; J gene: TRBJ2-7; D gene: -; CDR3 length: 17; CDR3 protein: CASSQVGPRASSYEQYF; CDR3 DNA: TGTGCCAGCAGCCAAGTAGGGCCCAGGGCCAGCTCCTACGAGCAGTACTTC
clone size: -; V gene: TRBV11-2; J gene: TRBJ2-5; D gene: TRBD1; CDR3 length: 15; CDR3 protein: CASSLTGTGLKTQYF; CDR3 DNA: TGTGCCAGCAGCTTAACCGGGACAGGGTTGAAGACCCAGTACTTC
clone size: many; V gene: TRBV19; J gene: TRBJ1-5; D gene: -; CDR3 length: 12; CDR3 protein: CASSNSNQPQHF; CDR3 DNA: TGTGCCAGTAGTAATAGCAATCAGCCCCAGCATTTT
clone size: many; V gene: TRBV7-2; J gene: TRBJ2-7; D gene: -; CDR3 length: 12; CDR3 protein: CASSLGDYEQYF; CDR3 DNA: TGTGCCAGCAGTCTTGGGGACTACGAGCAGTACTTC
clone size: -; V gene: TRBV4-1; J gene: TRBJ1-2; D gene: TRBD1; CDR3 length: 16; CDR3 protein: CASSQLDRDRGFGYTF; CDR3 DNA: TGCGCCAGCAGCCAACTCGACCGGGACAGGGGATTTGGCTACACCTTC
clone size: many; V gene: TRBV6-1; J gene: TRBJ2-5; D gene: TRBD2; CDR3 length: 18; CDR3 protein: CASSEVYPGLRYQETQYF; CDR3 DNA: TGTGCCAGCAGTGAAGTGTATCCGGGACTAAGGTACCAAGAGACCCAGTACTTC
clone size: -; V gene: TRBV27; J gene: TRBJ2-7; D gene: TRBD2; CDR3 length: 15; CDR3 protein: CASSLTASGLYEQQF; CDR3 DNA: TGTGCCAGCAGTTTAACGGCTAGCGGTCTCTACGAGCAGCAATTC
clone size: many; V gene: TRBV6-2/TRBV6-3; J gene: TRBJ2-3; D gene: TRBD2; CDR3 length: 18; CDR3 protein: CASSYPSSGRDYADTQYF; CDR3 DNA: TGTGCCAGCAGTTACCCCTCTAGCGGGAGAGATTATGCAGATACGCAGTATTTT
clone size: many; V gene: TRBV3-1; J gene: TRBJ2-1; D gene: TRBD2; CDR3 length: 16; CDR3 protein: CASSHSISGGYNEQFF; CDR3 DNA: TGTGCCAGCAGCCATTCCATCAGCGGGGGGTACAATGAGCAGTTCTTC
clone size: many; V gene: TRBV18; J gene: TRBJ2-5; D gene: -; CDR3 length: 13; CDR3 protein: CASSPSFEETQYF; CDR3 DNA: TGTGCCAGCTCACCAAGCTTCGAAGAGACCCAGTACTTC
clone size: many; V gene: TRBV18; J gene: TRBJ2-3; D gene: TRBD1; CDR3 length: 15; CDR3 protein: CASSPGTGVSDTQYF; CDR3 DNA: TGTGCCAGCTCACCCGGGACAGGGGTATCAGATACGCAGTATTTT
clone size: many; V gene: TRBV27; J gene: TRBJ2-7; D gene: TRBD2; CDR3 length: 13; CDR3 protein: CASSSGLDYEQYF; CDR3 DNA: TGTGCCAGCAGTTCCGGACTAGACTATGAGCAGTACTTC
clone size: many; V gene: TRBV2; J gene: TRBJ2-5; D gene: -; CDR3 length: 11; CDR3 protein: CASSEVETQYF; CDR3 DNA: TGTGCCAGCAGTGAAGTAGAGACCCAGTACTTC
clone size: many; V gene: TRBV4-1; J gene: TRBJ2-2; D gene: TRBD2; CDR3 length: 16; CDR3 protein: CASSHHSGRGTGELFF; CDR3 DNA: TGCGCCAGCAGCCACCATAGCGGGAGAGGCACCGGGGAGCTGTTTTTT
clone size: many; V gene: TRBV6-1; J gene: TRBJ2-1; D gene: TRBD1; CDR3 length: 17; CDR3 protein: CASSSWTGTGLHNEQFF; CDR3 DNA: TGTGCCAGCAGTTCGTGGACCGGGACAGGCTTACACAATGAGCAGTTCTTC
clone size: many; V gene: TRBV28; J gene: TRBJ2-5; D gene: -; CDR3 length: 15; CDR3 protein: CASSLLAANQETQYF; CDR3 DNA: TGTGCCAGCAGTTTATTGGCAGCTAACCAAGAGACCCAGTACTTC
clone size: many; V gene: TRBV18; J gene: TRBJ2-3; D gene: -; CDR3 length: 16; CDR3 protein: CASSPPWTASTDTQYF; CDR3 DNA: TGTGCCAGCTCACCGCCGTGGACGGCATCCACAGATACGCAGTATTTT
clone size: -; V gene: TRBV9; J gene: TRBJ2-3; D gene: -; CDR3 length: 13; CDR3 protein: CASSVAGGDTQYF; CDR3 DNA: TGTGCCAGCAGCGTAGCGGGTGGAGATACGCAGTATTTT
clone size: few; V gene: TRBV19; J gene: TRBJ2-1; D gene: TRBD1; CDR3 length: 14; CDR3 protein: CASSPPDRGGEQFF; CDR3 DNA: TGTGCCAGTAGCCCGCCAGACAGGGGAGGTGAGCAGTTCTTC
clone size: many; V gene: TRBV7-9; J gene: TRBJ1-4; D gene: -; CDR3 length: 15; CDR3 protein: CASSFPYKTNEKLFF; CDR3 DNA: TGTGCCAGCAGCTTTCCTTACAAAACTAATGAAAAACTGTTTTTT